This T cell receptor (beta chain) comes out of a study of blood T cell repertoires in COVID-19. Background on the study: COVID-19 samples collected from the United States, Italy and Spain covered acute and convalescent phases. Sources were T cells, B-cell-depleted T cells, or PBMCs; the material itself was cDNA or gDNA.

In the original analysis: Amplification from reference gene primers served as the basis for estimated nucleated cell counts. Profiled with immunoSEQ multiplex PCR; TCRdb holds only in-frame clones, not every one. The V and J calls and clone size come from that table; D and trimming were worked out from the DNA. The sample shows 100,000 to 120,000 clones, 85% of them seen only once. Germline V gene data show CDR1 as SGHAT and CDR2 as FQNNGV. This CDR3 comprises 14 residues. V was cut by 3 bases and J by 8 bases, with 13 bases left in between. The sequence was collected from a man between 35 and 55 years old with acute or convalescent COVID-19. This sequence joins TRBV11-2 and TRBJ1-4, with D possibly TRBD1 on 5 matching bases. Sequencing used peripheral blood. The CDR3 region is CASSFGAGMEKLFF. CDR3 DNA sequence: TGTGCCAGCAGCTTTGGAGCAGGGATGGAAAAACTGTTTTTT.